These 13 T cell receptor beta chains came from one sample sequenced in a study of technical replicates of blood from several donors. TCRdb's copy holds only in-frame clones and misses some; the assay was immunoSEQ multiplex PCR. Seen here are about 67,000 clones, 95% to 98% observed once, and the top ten hold roughly 0.25%. Sequencing was done on a sample of T cells isolated from PBMCs. The receptor set was obtained from a human donor in good health.

The CDR3 DNA reads as TGTGCCAGCAGTGTTGGTCAGTTAATGGAAAAACTGTTTTTT. This codes for CASSVGQLMEKLFF. This chain uses TRBV2 with TRBJ1-4; D is unresolved. Germline-derived CDR1 and CDR2 are SNHLY and FYNNEI. CDR3 length equals 14 residues. Deletions cut 4 bases from V and 8 bases from J, with 14 bases between.

The rearrangement uses TRBV19 and TRBJ2-7, with 8 positions matching TRBD1. The CDR3 consists of 13 residues. The germline V gene encodes CDR1 LNHDA and CDR2 SQIVND (reference sequence). The J segment lost 9 bases and the V segment lost 6 bases, leaving 10 bases of the junction unmatched. The CDR3 nucleotides read TGTGCCAGTAGCGATACAGGGGGTACGGGGCAGTACTTC. This sequence encodes CASSDTGGTGQYF.

The V gene is TRBV6-6, the J gene TRBJ1-1, with a tentative D call TRBD1 (6 bases). The V gene's germline CDR1 is MNHNY and CDR2 SVGAGI (reference sequence). The CDR3 is 16 amino acids. Trimming stripped 0 bases from V and 3 bases from J, with 14 bases between. Written as DNA, the CDR3 is TGTGCCAGCAGTTACTCCCCAGCCCCAGGGGACACTGAAGCTTTCTTT. Translating gives CASSYSPAPGDTEAFF.

This clone has a single count. The V gene is TRBV30, the J gene TRBJ2-7, with 9 bases lining up with TRBD1. With 3 bases clipped from V and 4 bases from J, the junction kept 13 bases outside the gene matches. CDR1 GTSNPN and CDR2 SVGIG come from the germline V gene (reference sequence). The CDR3 runs to 16 residues. CDR3 DNA sequence: TGTGCCTGGAGATTACAAACAGGGGGCCCAAAATACGAGCAGTACTTC. It translates to CAWRLQTGGPKYEQYF. Using reference TRBV30 and TRBJ2-7 for the parts outside the CDR3, the full variable domain is SQTIHQWPATLVQPVGSPLSLECTVEGTSNPNLYWYRQAAGRGLQLLFYSVGIGQISSEVPQNLSASRPQDRQFILSSKKLLLSDSGFYLCAWRLQTGGPKYEQYFGPGTRLTVT.

This chain joins TRBV28 and TRBJ1-4; possibly TRBD1 for D (6 bases). The CDR3 covers 15 residues. CDR1 is MDHEN, CDR2 SYDVKM, per germline. V was cut by 3 bases and J by 5 bases, with 13 bases left in between. This CDR3 reads CASSFLAGVNEKLFF. The CDR3 DNA reads TGTGCCAGCAGTTTCCTGGCAGGGGTGAATGAAAAACTGTTTTTT.

The genes are TRBV6-1 and TRBJ1-5; D gene unclear. Germline CDR1 MNHNS, CDR2 SASEGT. Trimming took 2 bases from V and 5 from J, leaving 13 bases between them. CDR3 length: 15 residues. This CDR3 is CASSESGGRDQPQHF. As DNA, the CDR3 is TGTGCCAGCAGTGAATCGGGAGGGCGGGATCAGCCCCAGCATTTT.

The V call is TRBV11-3, the J call TRBJ1-1, with D perhaps TRBD1 (5 bases). There are 16 residues in the CDR3. Trimming cost V 0 bases and J 5 bases, with 16 bases left between them. Germline V gene lookup returns CDR1 SGHNT and CDR2 YENEEA. The CDR3 spells CASSLDRSQGSTEAFF. As DNA, the CDR3 is TGTGCCAGCAGCTTAGATCGTAGCCAGGGAAGTACTGAAGCTTTCTTT.

The chain has TRBV7-9 and TRBJ1-4; D unclear. The V gene lost 5 bases and the J gene lost 4 bases, with 11 bases spanning the gap. Germline V gene sequence: CDR1 SEHNR, CDR2 FQNEAQ (reference sequence). CDR3 length: 14 residues. The CDR3 DNA follows: TGTGCCAGCAGCCGGGAGGGATTTAATGAAAAACTGTTTTTT. This codes for CASSREGFNEKLFF.

The V gene is TRBV5-6, the J gene TRBJ2-6; D not certain. The CDR3 is made up of 15 amino acids. V gave up 4 bases and J gave up 0 bases, with 8 bases separating them. CDR1 SGHDT and CDR2 YYEEEE come from the germline V gene. The CDR3 is CASSARSSGANVLTF. Here the CDR3 DNA reads TGTGCCAGCAGCGCCCGGAGCTCTGGGGCCAACGTCCTGACTTTC. Together with reference TRBV5-6 and TRBJ2-6, the CDR3 gives the full variable domain: DAGVTQSPTHLIKTRGQQVTLRCSPKSGHDTVSWYQQALGQGPQFIFQYYEEEERQRGNFPDRFSGHQFPNYSSELNVNALLLGDSALYLCASSARSSGANVLTFGAGSRLTVL.

The rearrangement uses TRBV28 and TRBJ1-5; D might be TRBD1 (5 bases). CDR1 is MDHEN and CDR2 is SYDVKM in the germline V gene. V lost 1 base and J lost 5, with 12 bases in between. CDR3 length: 15 amino acids. The CDR3 protein is CASSLLGGRDQPQHF. CDR3 sequence (DNA): TGTGCCAGCAGTTTATTGGGGGGGAGAGATCAGCCCCAGCATTTT.

This chain joins TRBV7-3 and TRBJ2-3; TRBD2 aligns across 9 bases. Per germline, CDR1 SGHTA and CDR2 FQGTGA. Germline trimming cut 0 bases from V and 2 bases from J; bases unmatched to any gene: 3. This CDR3 contains 16 residues. DNA of the CDR3: TGTGCCAGCAGCTTAACTGCGGGAGGGTTCACAGATACGCAGTATTTT. Translation: CASSLTAGGFTDTQYF.

The chain uses TRBV2 and TRBJ2-3, with a possible D match to TRBD2 (5 bases). Germline V gene sequence: CDR1 SNHLY, CDR2 FYNNEI. CDR3 length equals 14 residues. V was trimmed by 5 bases and J by 1 base, leaving 10 bases between them. Written as DNA, the CDR3 is TGTGCCAGCAGTTTACTAGTAGGCACAGATACGCAGTATTTT. This sequence encodes CASSLLVGTDTQYF.

J is TRBJ2-1 and V is TRBV28; unclear D gene. Germline loops: CDR1 MDHEN, CDR2 SYDVKM. The CDR3 covers 12 residues. V lost 6 bases and J 4 bases, leaving 7 bases between the germline ends. CDR3 protein: CASSSVYNEQFF. Written as DNA, the CDR3 is TGTGCCAGCAGCTCCGTATACAATGAGCAGTTCTTC.